This entry concerns a single T cell receptor beta chain. Its antigen is not known. The PCR employed 60 Vbeta primers together with 13 Jbeta primers. TCRdb keeps only in-frame clones here, not all; method: immunoSEQ multiplex PCR. The table records around 190,000 clones, roughly 80% of them present only once. The ends lost 4 bases at V and 9 bases at J; junction bases unmatched: 12. The CDR3 is 14 residues long. Germline-derived CDR1 and CDR2 are SQVTM and ANQGSEA. The data are from a study of cytomegalovirus exposure and HLA in healthy donors. Study results and limitations: Later analysis suggested most CMV-associated TCR beta chains were HLA-restricted. Rare TCR sequences predominated, though certain public TCRs were found in many donors.

The material sequenced was PBMCs. The chain combines TRBV29-1 with TRBJ2-1; TRBD1 agrees at 7 bases. This TCR was recovered from a woman in her 30s in good health and CMV-seronegative. The CDR3 DNA is TGCAGCGTTGGCTGGGACAGAGCTGGGGGTGAGCAGTTCTTC. This gives the protein CSVGWDRAGGEQFF.